This entry lists 20 T cell receptor beta chains sequenced from one sample in a study of molecular identifiers for immune sequencing clone quantification. TCRdb reanalysed the PCR reads using MiXCR and keeps one entry per CDR3 protein. This sample has approximately 97,000 distinct CDR3 sequences, with around 24% found just once. The sample was naive CD8+ T cells from blood, with Jurkat cell RNA spiked in. As for subset: FACS-sorted CD8+CD4-CCR7+CD45RA+ naive T cells. These receptors were obtained from a human donor in good health. Some libraries in this study had Jurkat cell RNA spiked in.

There are many counts of this clonotype. The genes are TRBV7-9 and TRBJ2-5; unclear D gene. Deletions cut 4 bases from V and 5 bases from J, with 14 bases between. The CDR3 has 14 amino acids. Germline V lookup: CDR1 SEHNR, CDR2 FQNEAQ (reference sequence). CDR3 loop: CASSSVTSYETQYF. CDR3 in DNA: TGTGCCAGCAGCTCAGTGACCAGTTACGAGACCCAGTACTTC.

This clonotype was counted many times. The chain uses TRBV7-9 and TRBJ2-7; D is possibly TRBD1 (6 bases). The CDR3 contains 15 residues. The V gene lost 4 bases and the J gene lost 2 bases, with 15 bases spanning the gap. Germline V gene data show CDR1 as SEHNR and CDR2 as FQNEAQ (reference sequence). CDR3 DNA: TGTGCCAGCAGCTCGGATACAGGGAACCCCTACGAGCAGTACTTC. It translates to CASSSDTGNPYEQYF.

On this clonotype: The junction departs from the called germline gene at one end, perhaps through a read error. V is TRBV9 and J is TRBJ2-3, with D perhaps being TRBD1 or TRBD2 (5 bases each). Germline V gives CDR1 SGDLS, CDR2 YYNGEE. The CDR3 is made up of 16 amino acids. The CDR3 bases are TGTGCCAGCAGCGTCGGGGCTAACGCCCAGGGAGATACGCAATATTTT. As protein: CASSVGANAQGDTQYF.

This clonotype has ten or more counts. V and J are TRBV19 and TRBJ2-3; possibly TRBD2 for D (7 bases). The CDR3 length is 17 residues. V lost 5 bases and J 3 bases, leaving 21 bases between the germline ends. The V gene's germline CDR1 is LNHDA and CDR2 SQIVND (reference sequence). CDR3 DNA sequence: TGTGCCAGTAGTCCCCCCTTGGGGGGGCTTGGGACAGATACGCAGTATTTT. This translates into CASSPPLGGLGTDTQYF.

The table lists this clonotype with many counts. The rearrangement uses TRBV20-1 and TRBJ2-7; TRBD1 matches at 10 bases. There are 14 residues in the CDR3. V was clipped by 5 bases and J by 6 bases; unmatched bases: 10. Germline V gene data show CDR1 as DFQATT and CDR2 as SNEGSKA (reference sequence). CDR3 protein: CSAPLWGQGTEQYF. As DNA, the CDR3 is TGCAGTGCTCCTTTGTGGGGACAGGGGACCGAGCAGTACTTC.

The rearrangement uses TRBV6-5 and TRBJ2-7; D is perhaps TRBD1 or TRBD2 (6 bases each). The CDR3 runs 15 residues. Trimming cost V 0 bases and J 6 bases, with 15 bases left between them. Looked up from germline, CDR1 is MNHEY and CDR2 is SVGAGI. The CDR3 DNA reads as TGTGCCAGCAGTTACTCGGGGGGCGGGCCCCCCGAGCAGTACTTC. Protein sequence: CASSYSGGGPPEQYF.

This clonotype was found many times. The rearrangement uses TRBV12-3 or TRBV12-4 and TRBJ2-5, with 8 bases that match TRBD1. This CDR3 contains 18 residues. V was clipped by 1 base and J by 2 bases; unmatched bases: 12. In DNA form, the CDR3 reads TGTGCCAGCAGTTTAGGACAGGGGCCGGGGGCAAGGCAAGAGACCCAGTACTTC. This codes for CASSLGQGPGARQETQYF.

This clonotype was picked up a small number of times. This chain uses TRBV7-9 with TRBJ2-5; no clear D gene. Trimming took 8 bases from V and 5 from J, leaving 24 bases between them. Germline CDR1 reads SEHNR; CDR2 reads FQNEAQ (reference sequence). This CDR3 comprises 16 residues. The CDR3 sequence: CASYSVGGPRVETQYF. The CDR3 nucleotides are TGTGCCAGCTACAGCGTTGGCGGCCCTAGGGTGGAGACCCAGTACTTC.

Worth noting for this clonotype: Because it lacks the conserved phenylalanine or tryptophan at the end, this CDR3 is likely a read error. The limits of the CDR3 on the DNA are not certain, so only TCRdb's listed CDR3 is given. The V and J genes are TRBV27 and TRBJ2-5; TRBD2, the table's D call, was not compared with the DNA. Germline lookup yields CDR1 MNHEY and CDR2 SMNVEV (reference sequence). The CDR3 numbers 16 amino acids, ends counted. CDR3 loop: CASRVAGGPAAETQCL.

This clonotype was counted many times. CDR3 sequence reads: CASSLIQGNQPQHF. The CDR3 DNA sequence: TGTGCCAGCAGTTTGATCCAGGGGAATCAGCCCCAGCATTTT. The chain is built from TRBV27 and TRBJ1-5, with TRBD1 as a possible D gene (6 bases). Germline V lookup: CDR1 MNHEY, CDR2 SMNVEV (reference sequence). V was clipped by 3 bases and J by 4 bases, with 10 bases between them. The CDR3 is made up of 14 amino acids.

For this clonotype: This may be a read error, as it is one base from a much larger clone. V and J are TRBV28 and TRBJ2-3; 7 bases are shared with TRBD1. The CDR3 contains 16 residues. Germline V lookup: CDR1 MDHEN, CDR2 SYDVKM. V gave up 5 bases and J gave up 4 bases; unmatched junction bases: 12. Here the CDR3 DNA reads TGTGCCAGCAGTCCTCGGAGGACAGGCGCCCCAGATACGCAGTATTTT. Its translation: CASSPRRTGAPDTQYF.

This clonotype was counted at least ten times. This chain links TRBV29-1 with TRBJ1-2; the D gene is possibly TRBD1 (5 bases). Trimming removed 4 bases at V and 4 bases at J, with 10 bases between. Germline values: CDR1 SQVTM, CDR2 ANQGSEA. The CDR3 is made up of 12 amino acids. CDR3 region: CSVGVGVYGYTF. In DNA form, the CDR3 reads TGCAGCGTTGGGGTAGGGGTCTATGGCTACACCTTC.

Comments on this clonotype: A read error may explain this, as a much larger clone is one base away. The V and J genes are TRBV3-1 and TRBJ2-2; no firm D call. The CDR3 length is 16 residues. Germline assignment: CDR1 LGHDT and CDR2 YNNKEL (reference sequence). The CDR3 nucleotides read TGTGCCGGCAGCCAAGATGGGGATGCGGTCGCCGGGGAGCTGTTTTTT. It codes for CAGSQDGDAVAGELFF.

The rearrangement uses TRBV11-2 and TRBJ1-1; maybe TRBD1 (5 bases). This CDR3 has 14 residues. The ends were cut back, 2 bases at V and 5 bases at J, with 12 bases in the middle. CDR1 is SGHAT and CDR2 is FQNNGV in the germline V gene. The CDR3 reads CASSLQGGGTEAFF. CDR3 bases: TGTGCCAGCAGCTTACAGGGCGGAGGGACTGAAGCTTTCTTT.

The chain recombines TRBV7-6 with TRBJ2-2; D is uncertain. CDR1 and CDR2 (germline): SGHVS, FNYEAQ. The V and J ends lost 5 bases and 8 bases respectively, with 12 bases between them. The CDR3 contains 13 residues. The CDR3 DNA is TGTGCCAGCAGCCCTACGGCCGGGGGGGAGCTGTTTTTT. It is translated as CASSPTAGGELFF.

This clonotype was recorded many times. The V and J genes are TRBV7-2 and TRBJ2-1, with D maybe TRBD1 (6 bases). Germline lookup yields CDR1 SGHTA and CDR2 FQGNSA. V was shortened by 0 bases and J by 8 bases, with 17 bases between the two germline ends. The CDR3 totals 16 residues. CDR3: CASSLAGLGGLYEQFF. CDR3 bases: TGTGCCAGCAGCTTAGCCGGGCTAGGGGGTTTGTATGAGCAGTTCTTC. Complete variable domain (other parts from reference TRBV7-2 and TRBJ2-1): GAGVSQSPSNKVTEKGKDVELRCDPISGHTALYWYRQSLGQGLEFLIYFQGNSAPDKSGLPSDRFSAERTGGSVSTLTIQRTQQEDSAVYLCASSLAGLGGLYEQFFGPGTRLTVL.

The table lists this clonotype with many counts. V is TRBV11-2 and J is TRBJ2-1, with D perhaps TRBD1 or TRBD2 (5 bases each). V lost 1 base, J lost 8 bases, and 15 bases lay in between. Germline assignment: CDR1 SGHAT and CDR2 FQNNGV. The CDR3 spans 15 residues. The DNA of the CDR3 is TGTGCCAGCAGCTTAGGACCGGGGCTTCGCGATGAGCAGTTCTTC. It translates to CASSLGPGLRDEQFF.

The rearrangement joins TRBV29-1 to TRBJ1-2; D is perhaps TRBD1 (5 bases). Deletions cut 6 bases from V and 6 bases from J, with 23 bases between. The CDR3 spans 15 residues. Germline V gives CDR1 SQVTM, CDR2 ANQGSEA. CDR3 amino acids: CSVADGGVVRHGYTF. CDR3 nucleotides: TGCAGCGTAGCTGACGGGGGGGTCGTCAGACATGGCTACACCTTC.

This clonotype was observed a handful of times. The chain employs TRBV19 and TRBJ2-5; TRBD2 is a possible D gene (6 bases). This CDR3 is built from 15 residues. The V end lost 9 bases, the J end lost 1 base, and 18 bases lay between the germline ends. Germline V CDR1 and CDR2: LNHDA, SQIVND (reference sequence). CDR3 residues: CASRIDAGLQETQYF. CDR3 coding DNA: TGTGCCAGCAGGATCGACGCGGGACTCCAAGAGACCCAGTACTTC.

This clonotype occurred many times. The rearrangement links TRBV29-1 to TRBJ1-3, with a possible D match to TRBD1 (5 bases). CDR1 is SQVTM, CDR2 ANQGSEA, per germline. Trimming pared 2 bases from V and 4 bases from J, leaving 12 bases between. This CDR3 spans 14 amino acids. The CDR3 DNA reads TGCAGCGTTGAAATTAGGGGCCGCGGAAACACCATATATTTT. It specifies CSVEIRGRGNTIYF.